The entry below describes one TCR beta chain. The V gene's germline CDR1 is SGHRS and CDR2 YFSETQ. Trimming removed 0 bases from V and 1 base from J, with 14 bases in between. This CDR3 has 18 amino acids. The table came from immunoSEQ multiplex PCR; TCRdb's copy has only in-frame clones and leaves some out. This table has roughly 250,000 clones, about 86% appearing once. This sample was taken from a study of blood T cell repertoires in COVID-19. What was sequenced was peripheral blood. The chain joins TRBV5-1 to TRBJ2-6, with a weak D call TRBD1 (7 bases). This clonotype was sampled from a person aged 65 to 85 with COVID-19, enrolled during active disease. The CDR3 here is CASSLAGRGASGANVLTF. For the CDR3, the DNA is TGCGCCAGCAGCTTGGCTGGCAGGGGGGCGTCTGGGGCCAACGTCCTGACTTTC.